The clone carrying this T cell receptor (beta chain) has a count of ten or more. Its antigen is still unknown. Time point noted: patch test 1, 2 weeks after DPC sensitization. Specified treatment: therapeutic diphenylcyclopropenone sensitization with weekly scalp DPC. These data originate in a study of human T cells and chemical hapten exposure. General study results and limits: After DPC sensitization, TCRs above 1 in 1000 frequency showed no change. Every donor had alopecia, and their immune response may therefore differ from healthy people's.

As handled by the study authors: Between about 23,224 and 700,000 TCRs appeared in each sample, and the median stood at around 92,000. TCRdb analysed the RACE reads with MiXCR anew, one entry per CDR3 protein. The V and J calls were not made by the authors but by TCRdb's processing. The sample lists about 360,000 distinct CDR3 sequences; around 5% were seen once. The J segment lost 9 bases and the V segment lost 6 bases, leaving 10 bases of the junction unmatched. The CDR3 loop spans 15 amino acids. The TCR was taken from a woman aged 45-65 years with alopecia areata. Some clones in this sample may be carry-over from other donors' samples. The material sequenced was whole blood, taken in connection with sensitization to the hapten diphenylcyclopropenone (DPC). This rearrangement joins TRBV12-3 or TRBV12-4 to TRBJ2-1; 11 bases line up with TRBD1. The CDR3: CASSPGQGAYPEQFF. DNA of the CDR3: TGTGCCAGCAGCCCAGGACAGGGGGCGTATCCTGAGCAGTTCTTC.